The 19 T cell receptor beta chains below were found in one sample sequenced in a study of T cells after posttransplantation cyclophosphamide. Assay used: immunoSEQ multiplex PCR; TCRdb lists only in-frame clones, some missing. Among around 23,000 clones, 95% to 99% were seen once, and the ten largest hold under 0.15%. The specimen sequenced was naive CD8+ T cells sorted from PBMCs. The receptors stem from a man between 35 and 55 years old in good health, CMV-negative, and a related stem cell transplant donor.

The chain is built from TRBV19 and TRBJ2-5; D is possibly TRBD2 (5 bases). From germline, CDR1 is LNHDA and CDR2 SQIVND (reference sequence). V shed 2 bases and J shed 3 bases, with 19 bases lying between them. The CDR3 spans 17 residues. DNA for the CDR3: TGTGCCAGTAGTATATCTGAGAGGGAGCTTAACAAAGAGACCCAGTACTTC. Translating gives CASSISERELNKETQYF.

The V call is TRBV5-4, the J call TRBJ1-4; D perhaps matches TRBD1 (6 bases). Germline V CDR1 and CDR2: SGHNT, YYREEE (reference sequence). Trimming took off 4 bases at V and 5 bases at J, with 12 bases between the two ends. The CDR3 spans 14 residues. The CDR3 is CASSDGGRNEKLFF. The CDR3 DNA reads as TGTGCCAGCAGCGACGGGGGGCGCAATGAAAAACTGTTTTTT. Supplemented by reference TRBV5-4 and TRBJ1-4, the full variable domain reads ETGVTQSPTHLIKTRGQQVTLRCSSQSGHNTVSWYQQALGQGPQFIFQYYREEENGRGNFPPRFSGLQFPNYSSELNVNALELDDSALYLCASSDGGRNEKLFFGSGTQLSVL.

This sequence joins TRBV27 and TRBJ1-5; the match to TRBD1 covers 10 bases. Germline CDR1 and CDR2: MNHEY and SMNVEV (reference sequence). Losses at the gene ends were 3 bases for V and 2 bases for J; bases not matched to a gene: 1. The CDR3 consists of 15 residues. CDR3 nucleotide sequence: TGTGCCAGCAGTTTGGGGACAGGGGGCAATCAGCCCCAGCATTTT. It encodes CASSLGTGGNQPQHF.

V gene TRBV4-1 combines with J gene TRBJ1-5, with a possible D match to TRBD1 (5 bases). V shed 1 base and J shed 6 bases, with 16 bases lying between them. This CDR3 is 16 amino acids long. Germline assignment: CDR1 MGHRA and CDR2 YSYEKL. The CDR3 nucleotides read TGCGCCAGCAGCCAAGGTTTGGCAGGGAGGAGTCAGCCCCAGCATTTT. Protein product: CASSQGLAGRSQPQHF.

DNA of the CDR3: TGCGCCAGCAGCTCAGAGCGGGAGAAGGTTGAGCAGTTCTTC. It yields the protein CASSSEREKVEQFF. The rearrangement links TRBV5-1 to TRBJ2-1; 8 bases are shared with TRBD2. The V segment lost 3 bases and the J segment 9 bases; nucleotides outside the gene matches: 8. Germline-derived CDR1 and CDR2 are SGHRS and YFSETQ. The CDR3 runs 14 residues.

The CDR3 nucleotides read TGTGCCAGCAGCTTCGGCGCGGGGGCTAAGAACACTGAAGCTTTCTTT. It specifies CASSFGAGAKNTEAFF. The chain joins TRBV11-2 to TRBJ1-1; D perhaps matches TRBD1 (6 bases). The CDR3 sequence is 16 residues long. The V gene's germline CDR1 is SGHAT and CDR2 FQNNGV. V lost 3 bases, J lost 1 base, and 15 bases lay in between. The full variable domain, in which reference TRBV11-2 and TRBJ1-1 provide the parts outside the CDR3, is EAGVAQSPRYKIIEKRQSVAFWCNPISGHATLYWYQQILGQGPKLLIQFQNNGVVDDSQLPKDRFSAERLKGVDSTLKIQPAKLEDSAVYLCASSFGAGAKNTEAFFGQGTRLTVV.

V gene TRBV5-1 combines with J gene TRBJ1-2; TRBD1 aligns across 7 bases. CDR1 and CDR2 from the germline V gene are SGHRS and YFSETQ. CDR3 length: 13 residues. V dropped 0 bases and J dropped 8; count of bases not matched to a gene: 4. DNA for the CDR3: TGCGCCAGCAGCTTGGAGGGGGCGCACGGCTACACCTTC. This gives the protein CASSLEGAHGYTF.

The CDR3 DNA follows: TGCAGCGTTGCGGACAGCATCTCGGGGGCCAACGTCCTGACTTTC. Its protein is CSVADSISGANVLTF. The chain employs TRBV29-1 and TRBJ2-6, with D perhaps TRBD1 (6 bases). Germline V gene sequence: CDR1 SQVTM, CDR2 ANQGSEA. This CDR3 has 15 residues. V lost 4 bases and J 4 bases, leaving 14 bases between the germline ends.

The chain combines TRBV14 with TRBJ2-1, with D unclear. The germline V and J ends were trimmed by 4 bases and 8 bases, with 15 bases remaining between them. The CDR3 totals 14 residues. Germline V CDR1 and CDR2: SGHDN, FVKESK. The CDR3 region has the DNA TGTGCCAGCAGCCGGTTAAGATCGAGCGATGAGCAGTTCTTC. This codes for CASSRLRSSDEQFF.

This chain uses TRBV2 with TRBJ1-1; 8 positions match TRBD1. The CDR3 has 15 amino acids. V shed 7 bases, J shed 6 bases, and the junction held 13 bases outside the gene matches. Germline V CDR1 and CDR2: SNHLY, FYNNEI. CDR3 in DNA: TGTGCCAGCATTCTTTCAGGGGGCGGAGGGTCTGAAGCTTTCTTT. Protein: CASILSGGGGSEAFF.

The CDR3 region has the DNA TGTGCCAGCAGCGTAAGGGGTGATACATCCTACGAGCAGTACTTC. This translates into CASSVRGDTSYEQYF. The chain carries TRBV9 and TRBJ2-7, with D possibly TRBD1 on 5 matching bases. The germline V gene encodes CDR1 SGDLS and CDR2 YYNGEE. V lost 1 base, J lost 1 base, and 12 bases lay in between. The CDR3 runs to 15 residues.

This clone occurred once. The rearrangement links TRBV5-6 to TRBJ1-1; D gene uncertain. V lost 4 bases and J 0 bases, leaving 10 bases between the germline ends. From germline, CDR1 is SGHDT and CDR2 YYEEEE. This CDR3 has 14 amino acids. Here the CDR3 reads CASSLTVLNTEAFF. The CDR3 bases are TGTGCCAGCAGCCTAACAGTTTTGAACACTGAAGCTTTCTTT.

This chain joins TRBV7-6 and TRBJ2-7; tentative D call: TRBD1 (5 bases). Germline CDR1 reads SGHVS; CDR2 reads FNYEAQ. The CDR3 totals 15 residues. V lost 2 bases, J lost 5 bases, and 16 bases lay in between. DNA of the CDR3: TGTGCCAGCAGCTTACAGCAGGGCCCTACACACGAGCAGTACTTC. Translation: CASSLQQGPTHEQYF.

The CDR3, as DNA: TGTGCCAGCAGCTTAAGAAGAGGGTACGAGCAGTACTTC. It is translated as CASSLRRGYEQYF. The chain combines TRBV11-2 with TRBJ2-7, with a possible D match to TRBD2 (5 bases). The CDR3 is 13 residues long. Germline lookup yields CDR1 SGHAT and CDR2 FQNNGV. The germline V and J ends were trimmed by 2 bases and 4 bases, with 9 bases remaining between them.

V is TRBV4-1 and J is TRBJ2-7, with 9 bases matching TRBD2. Trimming cost V 3 bases and J 2 bases; bases outside gene matches: 2. Germline CDR1 and CDR2: MGHRA and YSYEKL. This CDR3 region has 14 residues. The CDR3: CASSQPSGTYEQYF. DNA of the CDR3: TGCGCCAGCAGCCAGCCTAGCGGGACCTACGAGCAGTACTTC.

The rearrangement uses TRBV2 and TRBJ2-1, with TRBD2 matching over 7 bases. CDR1 is SNHLY, CDR2 FYNNEI, per germline. V shed 7 bases, J shed 0 bases, and the junction held 9 bases outside the gene matches. The CDR3 consists of 16 residues. The CDR3 reads CASIRAGDSSYNEQFF. CDR3 nucleotides: TGTGCCAGCATTAGGGCGGGAGATAGCTCCTACAATGAGCAGTTCTTC.

The chain employs TRBV19 and TRBJ2-7; 7 nucleotides line up with TRBD2. The CDR3 runs 17 residues. J was trimmed by 3 bases and V by 3 bases; bases with no gene match: 14. Germline CDR1 reads LNHDA; CDR2 reads SQIVND (reference sequence). CDR3 protein: CASSIRASGYIYYEQYF. For the CDR3, the DNA is TGTGCCAGTAGTATTAGGGCTAGCGGATATATATACTACGAGCAGTACTTC.

The V call is TRBV5-4, the J call TRBJ2-7; tentatively, D is TRBD1 (7 bases). From germline, CDR1 is SGHNT and CDR2 YYREEE (reference sequence). This CDR3 comprises 14 residues. V dropped 3 bases and J dropped 6 bases, with 16 bases sitting between them. The CDR3 here is CASSSDREVVEQYF. In DNA form, the CDR3 reads TGTGCCAGCAGCTCTGACAGGGAGGTCGTCGAGCAGTACTTC.

This chain joins TRBV14 and TRBJ2-2; weak D call: TRBD2 (6 bases). Between the trimmed V and J ends, which lost 3 bases and 1 base, there was a span of 9 bases. This CDR3 region has 15 residues. The germline gives CDR1 SGHDN, CDR2 FVKESK. In nucleotides, the CDR3 is TGTGCCAGCAGCCATCGTAGCGGGAACACCGGGGAGCTGTTTTTT. It codes for CASSHRSGNTGELFF.